This T cell receptor (beta chain) is from a study of cytomegalovirus exposure and HLA in healthy donors. General study findings and limits: There were about 160 TCR beta chains listed as cytomegalovirus-associated. When a later analysis compared HLA-associated TCR beta chains with equally common others, the HLA-associated chains turned out to be more clonally expanded and to have lower generation probabilities. The study found most TCR sequences rare, yet found some public TCRs in many donors. The availability of immune exposure information extended only to CMV serostatus.

The CDR3 runs 13 residues. The germline gives CDR1 SGDLS, CDR2 YYNGEE. The V and J ends lost 1 base and 2 bases respectively, with 6 bases between them. In this sample, this clone turned up once. The antigen is not known. Primers included in the PCR were 60 Vbeta and 13 Jbeta primers. This table comes from immunoSEQ multiplex PCR, and its TCRdb copy is limited to in-frame clones, with some not included. The sample has approximately 87,000 clones, 81% seen once; the top ten hold approximately 4%. This TCR derives from a woman in her 70s in good health and CMV-seropositive. Sample: PBMCs. This chain links TRBV9 with TRBJ2-5, with D hard to call. The CDR3 DNA reads as TGTGCCAGCAGCGTAACTACTCAAGAGACCCAGTACTTC. Amino acids: CASSVTTQETQYF.